Listed below are T cell receptor beta chains from one sample, sequenced in a study of T-cell memory formation after mild COVID-19. TCRdb analysed the 5' RACE reads with MiXCR anew, one entry per CDR3 protein. The data hold 350,000 to 500,000 distinct CDR3 sequences, with about 20% observed a single time. Sequencing used PBMCs or a T cell subset sorted from them (not recorded which). The receptors derive from a man between 18 and 29 years old who had mild COVID-19 (a few samples of this study predate the infection). Cell type and time point are not known. CDR3s include the opening cysteine and the closing phenylalanine or tryptophan. The D gene is left open where the match is weak. Clone sizes are given selectively: once, few, many, or a class where the clone is expanded.

TRBD2 | TRBJ2-3 | 16 | TRBV4-1 | NA | CASSQGSGGSTDTQYF | TGCGCCAGCAGCCAAGGAAGCGGGGGAAGCACAGATACGCAGTATTTT
TRBD2 | TRBJ2-5 | 14 | TRBV6-5 | NA | CASSSWDYQDTQYF | TGTGCCAGCAGTTCCTGGGACTATCAAGATACCCAGTACTTC
TRBD2 | TRBJ2-1 | 17 | TRBV7-3 | few | CASSPTRVAGGNNEQFF | TGTGCCAGCAGCCCGACACGGGTGGCGGGGGGGAACAATGAGCAGTTCTTC
TRBD1 | TRBJ1-6 | 16 | TRBV3-1 | few | CASSHRDRVPESPLHF | TGTGCCAGCAGCCACCGGGACAGGGTACCTGAGTCACCCCTCCACTTT
NA | TRBJ1-1 | 13 | TRBV10-3 | few | CASTGPLNTEAFF | TGTGCCAGTACAGGGCCTCTGAACACTGAAGCTTTCTTT
NA | TRBJ1-3 | 16 | TRBV7-2 | many | CASSLAGGLSGNTIYF | TGTGCCAGCAGCTTAGCAGGGGGACTCTCTGGAAACACCATATATTTT
NA | TRBJ2-5 | 12 | TRBV7-2 | NA | CASSERRGGQYF | TGTGCCAGCAGCGAAAGGCGGGGTGGCCAGTACTTC
TRBD2 | TRBJ2-2 | 18 | TRBV15 | NA | CATSSLTSGTIRTGELFF | TGTGCCACCAGCAGTCTGACCTCGGGGACTATACGCACCGGGGAGCTGTTTTTT
TRBD2 | TRBJ2-1 | 14 | TRBV20-1 | NA | CSARSGGRNNEQFF | TGCAGTGCTAGAAGCGGGGGGCGAAACAATGAGCAGTTCTTC
NA | TRBJ1-5 | 13 | TRBV20-1 | few | CSASSGPPQPQHF | TGCAGTGCTAGTTCGGGGCCCCCTCAGCCCCAGCATTTT
NA | TRBJ2-5 | 18 | TRBV4-3 | NA | CASSQRRIEGPYQETQYF | TGCGCCAGCAGCCAGCGTCGTATTGAAGGACCTTACCAAGAGACCCAGTACTTC
NA | TRBJ2-7 | 13 | TRBV7-8 | few | CASKRGSGYEQYF | TGTGCCAGCAAAAGAGGTTCGGGGTACGAGCAGTACTTC
NA | TRBJ1-2 | 12 | TRBV11-2 | NA | CASTLDGWGYTF | TGTGCCAGCACCCTGGACGGATGGGGCTACACCTTC
NA | TRBJ1-1 | 15 | TRBV4-1 | NA | CASSQDPAMNTEAFF | TGCGCCAGCAGCCAAGATCCAGCAATGAACACTGAAGCTTTCTTT
TRBD1 | TRBJ1-2 | 15 | TRBV7-2 | NA | CASSLVLAGGYGYTF | TGTGCCAGCAGCTTAGTACTCGCAGGGGGCTATGGCTACACCTTC
NA | TRBJ1-2 | 12 | TRBV6-1 | few | CASNERGWGYTF | TGTGCCAGCAACGAGCGGGGTTGGGGCTACACCTTC
NA | TRBJ1-2 | 13 | TRBV6-5 | few | CASRVHPNYGYTF | TGTGCCAGCAGGGTACACCCCAACTATGGCTACACCTTC
NA | TRBJ2-1 | 13 | TRBV6-2/TRBV6-3 | NA | CASRQAASDEQFF | TGTGCTAGTCGACAGGCCGCAAGCGATGAGCAGTTCTTC
NA | TRBJ2-1 | 16 | TRBV15 | few | CATSRNLGPSSRSQFF | TGTGCCACCAGCAGAAATCTCGGACCTTCATCGAGATCGCAGTTCTTC
NA | TRBJ1-1 | 12 | TRBV12-3/TRBV12-4 | few | CASSLSGEEAFF | TGTGCCAGCAGCCTCTCAGGGGAAGAAGCTTTCTTT
NA | TRBJ2-2 | 14 | TRBV21-1 | NA | CASSKVGNTGELFF | TGTGCCAGCAGCAAAGTCGGGAACACCGGGGAGCTGTTTTTT
NA | TRBJ1-6 | 15 | TRBV6-5 | few | CASSPGVNGNSPLHF | TGTGCCAGCAGTCCCGGGGTAAACGGGAATTCACCCCTCCACTTT
NA | TRBJ2-7 | 15 | TRBV6-5 | NA | CASSLWGPTSHEQYF | TGTGCCAGCAGCCTCTGGGGACCCACGTCCCACGAGCAGTACTTC
TRBD1 | TRBJ1-6 | 15 | TRBV7-6 | NA | CASSSYGQDNSPLHF | TGTGCCAGCAGCTCCTACGGACAGGATAATTCACCCCTCCACTTT
NA | TRBJ2-1 | 16 | TRBV7-3 | few | CASSLSGTDGYNEQFF | TGTGCCAGCAGCTTATCTGGAACAGACGGGTACAATGAGCAGTTCTTC
NA | TRBJ2-2 | 14 | TRBV6-6 | NA | CASSFRGPDGELFF | TGTGCCAGCAGTTTCCGTGGACCGGACGGGGAGCTGTTTTTT
NA | TRBJ2-1 | 16 | TRBV4-3 | NA | CASSHQPGQEKNEQFF | TGCGCCAGCAGCCATCAACCGGGACAAGAAAAAAATGAGCAGTTCTTC